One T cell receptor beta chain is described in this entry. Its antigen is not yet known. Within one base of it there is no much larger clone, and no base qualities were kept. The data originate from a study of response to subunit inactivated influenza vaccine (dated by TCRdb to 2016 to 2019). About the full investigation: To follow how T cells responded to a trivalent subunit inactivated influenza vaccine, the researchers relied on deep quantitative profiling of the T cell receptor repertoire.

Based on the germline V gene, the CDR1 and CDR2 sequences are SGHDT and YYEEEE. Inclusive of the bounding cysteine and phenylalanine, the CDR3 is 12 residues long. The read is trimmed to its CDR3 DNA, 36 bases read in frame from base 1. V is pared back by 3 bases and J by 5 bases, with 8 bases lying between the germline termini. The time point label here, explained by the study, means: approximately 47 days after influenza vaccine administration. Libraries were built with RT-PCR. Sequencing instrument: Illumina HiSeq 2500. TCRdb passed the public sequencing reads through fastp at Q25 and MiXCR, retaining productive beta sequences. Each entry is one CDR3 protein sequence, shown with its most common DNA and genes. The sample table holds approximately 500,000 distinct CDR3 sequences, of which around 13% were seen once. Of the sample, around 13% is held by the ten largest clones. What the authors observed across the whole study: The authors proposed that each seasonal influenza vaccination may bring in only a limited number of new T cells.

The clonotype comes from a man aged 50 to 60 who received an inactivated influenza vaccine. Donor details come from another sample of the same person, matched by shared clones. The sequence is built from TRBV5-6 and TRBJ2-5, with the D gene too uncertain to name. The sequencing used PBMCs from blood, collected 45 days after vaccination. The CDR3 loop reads CASSSMGETQYF. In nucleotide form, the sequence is TGTGCCAGCAGCTCTATGGGCGAGACCCAGTACTTC.